In its sample, the clone carrying this T cell receptor beta chain was seen a few times. Its antigen is currently unknown. This entry is derived from a study of CD8 T cells in ankylosing spondylitis. Quantitative 5'-RACE was performed with molecular barcodes, and it yielded the TCR beta libraries. MiXCR, run by TCRdb on the 5' RACE reads, gives a single entry per CDR3 protein. The profile covers some 130,000 distinct CDR3 sequences, with 7% to 8% appearing a single time and 12% taken by the ten largest. Study results and limitations: Reportedly, significant enrichment of disease-linked clones occurred in matched ankylosing spondylitis synovial fluid.

This CDR3 has 13 residues. Trimming cost V 1 base and J 7 bases, with 8 bases left between them. Sequenced material: blood, either unsorted or a sorted T cell fraction (not recorded which). The chain has TRBV12-3 or TRBV12-4 and TRBJ1-5; D gene unclear. This receptor was taken from a female donor with ankylosing spondylitis or in good health (not recorded which). Here the CDR3 reads CASSLGEDQPQHF. The DNA of the CDR3 is TGTGCCAGCAGTTTAGGGGAGGACCAGCCCCAGCATTTT.